The rows below give T cell receptor beta chains drawn from one sample of a study of blood T cell repertoires in COVID-19. The protocol was immunoSEQ multiplex PCR, while the TCRdb copy is restricted to in-frame clones and leaves out a portion. The sample carries about 130,000 clones, about 85% recorded once. Sequences were obtained from peripheral blood. Source of these receptors: a woman of 80 years or more with acute or convalescent COVID-19. The CDR3 runs from the conserved cysteine through the conserved F or W. A D gene is named only where the DNA matches it firmly. Expanded clones are given a class, and other clones once, few, many or no size at all.

J gene,V gene,D gene,clone size,CDR3 protein,CDR3 DNA
TRBJ1-5,TRBV19,TRBD1,-,CASSLGQGHQPQHF,TGTGCCAGTAGTCTCGGACAGGGGCATCAGCCCCAGCATTTT
TRBJ2-7,TRBV21-1,-,-,CASSNPSGDPFKEAYEQYF,TGTGCCAGCAGCAACCCTAGCGGGGACCCTTTTAAGGAAGCTTACGAGCAGTACTTC
TRBJ2-1,TRBV5-5,TRBD1,-,CASSGTGTASNEQFF,TGTGCCAGCAGCGGAACCGGGACAGCGAGCAATGAGCAGTTCTTC
TRBJ1-2,TRBV21-1,-,-,CARQQGACGYGYTF,TGTGCCAGACAACAGGGGGCGTGCGGCTATGGCTACACCTTC
TRBJ2-2,TRBV5-1,-,-,CASSLTGGETGELFF,TGCGCCAGCAGCTTGACAGGGGGGGAAACCGGGGAGCTGTTTTTT
TRBJ2-1,TRBV24-1,-,-,CATSDPGGTGNEQFF,TGTGCCACCAGTGACCCAGGGGGGACGGGCAATGAGCAGTTCTTC
TRBJ2-5,TRBV7-8,-,-,CASSGGATQYF,TGTGCCAGCAGCGGAGGGGCGACCCAGTACTTC
TRBJ2-3,TRBV2,TRBD1,-,CASTPRQGDTDTQYF,TGTGCCAGCACACCCCGACAGGGTGATACAGATACGCAGTATTTT
TRBJ1-2,TRBV7-9,-,few,CASSSEGGRGNGYTF,TGTGCCAGCAGCTCCGAGGGTGGCAGGGGAAATGGCTACACCTTC
TRBJ1-2,TRBV19,TRBD1,-,CASSEVTGGLGYTF,TGTGCCAGTAGTGAGGTGACAGGGGGTCTTGGCTACACCTTC
TRBJ1-1,TRBV5-1,TRBD1,-,CASSSTGSDTEAFF,TGCGCCAGCAGCTCGACAGGGTCGGACACTGAAGCTTTCTTT
TRBJ1-6,TRBV11-2,-,few,CASSLDLGARNSPLHF,TGTGCCAGCAGCTTAGATCTGGGGGCGAGAAATTCACCCCTCCACTTT
TRBJ1-1,TRBV24-1,-,-,CATSVGPGTEAFF,TGTGCCACCAGTGTCGGACCGGGGACTGAAGCTTTCTTT
TRBJ1-6,TRBV27,TRBD1,-,CASSSDRRHSPLHF,TGTGCCAGCAGTTCGGACAGGAGGCATTCACCCCTCCACTTT
TRBJ2-5,TRBV15,-,-,CATSRRTGSGETQYF,TGTGCCACCAGCAGACGAACAGGCTCTGGGGAGACCCAGTACTTC
TRBJ2-1,TRBV3-1/TRBV3-2,-,-,CASSQGASSEQFF,TGTGCCAGCAGCCAAGGCGCTAGCTCTGAGCAGTTCTTC
TRBJ2-5,TRBV6-2/TRBV6-3,TRBD1,-,CASSFDRGTGSPETQYF,TGTGCCAGCAGTTTCGACAGGGGGACAGGATCCCCCGAGACCCAGTACTTC
TRBJ2-5,TRBV9,-,-,CASSVEGIGFQETQYF,TGTGCCAGCAGCGTAGAGGGGATCGGTTTTCAAGAGACCCAGTACTTC
TRBJ1-2,TRBV6-5,TRBD1,-,CASSSIISGTGYGYTF,TGTGCCAGCAGTTCCATCATTTCCGGGACAGGGTATGGCTACACCTTC
TRBJ2-3,TRBV7-9,-,-,CASSLSQGADTQYF,TGTGCCAGCAGCTTAAGTCAGGGTGCAGATACGCAGTATTTT
TRBJ2-2,TRBV5-1,-,-,CASSLARDNLAGELFF,TGCGCCAGCAGCTTGGCCCGGGACAATTTGGCCGGGGAGCTGTTTTTT
TRBJ1-3,TRBV19,TRBD1,-,CASQITGTARNTIYF,TGTGCCAGTCAGATAACCGGGACAGCAAGAAACACCATATATTTT
TRBJ2-1,TRBV12-3/TRBV12-4,-,-,CASTARYEQFF,TGTGCCAGCACAGCGCGCTATGAGCAGTTCTTC
TRBJ1-1,TRBV2,TRBD1,-,CASSGQGVRTEAFF,TGTGCCAGCAGTGGACAGGGGGTCCGCACTGAAGCTTTCTTT
TRBJ1-4,TRBV7-9,TRBD1,-,CASSWGQGEKLFF,TGTGCCAGCAGCTGGGGACAGGGTGAAAAACTGTTTTTT
TRBJ2-5,TRBV28,-,-,CASSFGAVETQYF,TGTGCCAGCAGTTTTGGGGCGGTGGAGACCCAGTACTTC
TRBJ2-1,TRBV2,-,-,CASSEGRPWRFF,TGTGCCAGCAGTGAGGGCAGACCTTGGCGGTTCTTC
TRBJ2-3,TRBV15,TRBD1,-,CATSRRTGLTDTQYF,TGTGCCACCAGCAGAAGGACAGGGCTCACAGATACGCAGTATTTT
TRBJ1-5,TRBV2,TRBD1,-,CASSHRTGGNQPQHF,TGTGCCAGCAGTCACCGGACAGGCGGCAATCAGCCCCAGCATTTT
TRBJ1-5,TRBV4-1,-,many,CASSQDDTRGGNQPQHF,TGCGCCAGCAGCCAAGATGATACTCGGGGAGGCAATCAGCCCCAGCATTTT
TRBJ2-2,TRBV5-1,-,once,CASTLPGAGELFF,TGCGCCAGCACCCTTCCGGGGGCCGGGGAGCTGTTTTTT
TRBJ1-1,TRBV5-4,TRBD1,few,CASSPTGDRNTEAFF,TGTGCCAGCAGCCCTACCGGGGACAGGAACACTGAAGCTTTCTTT
TRBJ1-2,TRBV3-1/TRBV3-2,-,-,CASSQEDFGYTF,TGTGCCAGCAGCCAAGAAGACTTTGGCTACACCTTC
TRBJ1-5,TRBV18,-,many,CASSPSREQPQHF,TGTGCCAGCTCACCATCTCGGGAACAGCCCCAGCATTTT
TRBJ1-1,TRBV7-9,-,-,CASSRSSTEAFF,TGTGCCAGCAGCCGCTCGAGCACTGAAGCTTTCTTT
TRBJ1-2,TRBV28,-,-,CASSWGENGYTF,TGTGCCAGCAGCTGGGGGGAAAACGGCTACACCTTC
TRBJ1-4,TRBV5-1,-,once,CASSSGGALEAEKLFF,TGCGCCAGCAGCTCCGGTGGGGCACTGGAAGCTGAAAAACTGTTTTTT
TRBJ1-1,TRBV19,TRBD1,-,CASSMRTGDGLAIAEAFF,TGTGCCAGTAGTATGCGGACAGGGGACGGGCTGGCTATCGCTGAAGCTTTCTTT
TRBJ1-2,TRBV12-5,-,-,CASGTGFGYTF,TGTGCTAGTGGAACAGGATTCGGCTACACCTTC
TRBJ1-2,TRBV3-1/TRBV3-2,-,-,CASSPLLSNGRDNYGYTF,TGTGCCAGCAGCCCACTTCTCTCTAACGGACGGGATAACTATGGCTACACCTTC
TRBJ1-2,TRBV27,-,-,CASSFTGNVGGYTF,TGTGCCAGCAGTTTTACAGGGAACGTGGGGGGCTACACCTTC
TRBJ1-5,TRBV6-6,-,-,CASIGSNQPQHF,TGTGCCAGCATCGGTAGCAATCAGCCCCAGCATTTT
TRBJ2-7,TRBV6-2/TRBV6-3,-,-,CASSYEGRSDEQYF,TGTGCCAGCAGTTATGAAGGGAGGTCAGACGAGCAGTACTTC
TRBJ1-5,TRBV7-8,-,-,CASSLNRVGGNQPQHF,TGTGCCAGCAGCTTAAACAGGGTAGGGGGCAATCAGCCCCAGCATTTT
TRBJ2-2,TRBV3-1/TRBV3-2,TRBD2,-,CASSLSGGFGELFF,TGTGCCAGCAGCCTCTCCGGGGGGTTCGGGGAGCTGTTTTTT
TRBJ2-1,TRBV5-8,-,-,CASSLGGAVWFF,TGTGCCAGCAGCTTGGGGGGCGCGGTCTGGTTCTTC
TRBJ1-2,TRBV6-2/TRBV6-3,TRBD1,-,CASSLGQVVPYGYTF,TGTGCCAGCAGTCTCGGACAGGTGGTTCCCTATGGCTACACCTTC
TRBJ2-2,TRBV27,TRBD1,-,CASSLRGTGGKLANTGELFF,TGTGCCAGCAGTTTAAGGGGGACAGGGGGCAAACTGGCGAACACCGGGGAGCTGTTTTTT
TRBJ1-1,TRBV4-2,TRBD1,-,CASSRPGQRNTEAFF,TGTGCCAGCAGCCGACCGGGACAGAGGAACACTGAAGCTTTCTTT
TRBJ2-5,TRBV14,TRBD2,-,CASSRTSGAWETQYF,TGTGCCAGCAGCCGGACTAGCGGGGCTTGGGAGACCCAGTACTTC
TRBJ2-3,TRBV2,-,-,CASSDWATSTDTQYF,TGTGCCAGCAGTGACTGGGCCACTAGCACAGATACGCAGTATTTT
TRBJ1-2,TRBV18,-,-,CASSPGGGSNYGYTF,TGTGCCAGCTCACCGGGAGGAGGGTCTAACTATGGCTACACCTTC
TRBJ1-2,TRBV3-1/TRBV3-2,TRBD1,-,CASSLRGHYGYTF,TGTGCCAGCAGCCTGAGGGGGCACTATGGCTACACCTTC
TRBJ1-1,TRBV27,-,-,CASSLGQMNTEAFF,TGTGCCAGCAGTTTAGGACAGATGAACACTGAAGCTTTCTTT
TRBJ2-3,TRBV19,-,-,CASSPGRGSTDTQYF,TGTGCCAGTAGCCCCGGGCGGGGTAGCACAGATACGCAGTATTTT
TRBJ1-1,TRBV19,TRBD1,-,CASSIWGQGRGTEAFF,TGTGCCAGTAGTATTTGGGGACAGGGGCGAGGGACTGAAGCTTTCTTT
TRBJ1-1,TRBV20-1,-,-,CSAPVGIEAFF,TGCAGTGCCCCCGTGGGCATTGAAGCTTTCTTT
TRBJ1-1,TRBV9,TRBD1,-,CASSVEAGGNTEAFF,TGTGCCAGCAGCGTAGAGGCAGGGGGGAACACTGAAGCTTTCTTT